This TCR beta chain came from a study of human thymus T cells. V was clipped by 6 bases and J by 4 bases; unmatched bases: 14. CDR1 is SGHTA, CDR2 FQGNSA, per germline. This CDR3 is 16 amino acids long. Repertoires were generated with immunoSEQ multiplex PCR, while TCRdb's copy carries only in-frame clones and drops some. This repertoire shows tens of thousands of clones, approximately 95% found once; its top ten account for 0.095% to 0.15%. The V call is TRBV7-2, the J call TRBJ2-7, with 8 bases that match TRBD2. This receptor was taken from a boy younger than two with a congenital heart defect but otherwise immunologically healthy. The sequenced sample consisted of blood. In DNA, the CDR3 is TGTGCCAGCAGTCCCTGGCCCGGGCGGGGGGTGTACGAGCAGTACTTC. Protein product: CASSPWPGRGVYEQYF. The full variable domain, its missing parts supplied by reference TRBV7-2 and TRBJ2-7, is GAGVSQSPSNKVTEKGKDVELRCDPISGHTALYWYRQSLGQGLEFLIYFQGNSAPDKSGLPSDRFSAERTGGSVSTLTIQRTQQEDSAVYLCASSPWPGRGVYEQYFGPGTRLTVT.